This T cell receptor beta chain comes out of a study of blood T cell repertoires in COVID-19 (dated by TCRdb to the early 2020s). At the level of the whole study: Samples covering the acute and convalescent phases of COVID-19 were provided by collaborators in the United States, Italy and Spain. The prospective study material was composed of cDNA or gDNA derived from T cells, B-cell-depleted T cells, or PBMCs. Deeply sampled blood TCRbeta repertoires from subjects exposed to, actively infected with, or recovered from COVID-19 were included in the dataset. The repertoires were released in a freely available public database intended as a resource for research on the immune response to SARS-CoV-2. The samples were drawn from two sources: the first 160 participants of the ongoing ImmuneRACE study, and 1,254 subjects contributed by 6 global collaborators. The sample metadata nearly always contained a de-identified subject ID, COVID-19 status, age in years and sex. Where available, HLA class I and class II types were obtained from metadata supplied by the sample provider rather than from assay-based typing. The study at large found these results: The amount of clinical and demographic metadata varied by source and participant and was provided uncurated.

Each collaborating institution followed its own protocols to collect whole blood in K2EDTA tubes. Collaborator samples were shipped for TCRbeta analysis as frozen whole blood, isolated PBMCs, or DNA extracted from either sample type. Points on this clone: Its antigen remains unidentified. Base-call qualities are not available, and no considerably larger clone is one nucleotide away.

TCRbeta CDR3 regions were amplified from genomic DNA using the immunoSEQ Assay, a bias-controlled multiplex PCR. Regarding the original processing steps: The number of nucleated cells in each sample was estimated from the amplification of reference gene primers within the assay. To quantify the absolute abundance of each unique TCRbeta CDR3 rearrangement, sequence reads were collapsed and filtered. For each sample, productive Simpson clonality was calculated as the square root of Simpson's diversity index across productive rearrangements. TCRdb holds this immuneACCESS table with in-frame rearrangements only. Some clones are missing; in checked studies, unresolved V genes explain under half, and the rest has no known cause. V, J and clone size reflect that table, while D and trimming were determined from the DNA. This sample holds around 100,000 clones; approximately 90% were observed only once. In total, the top ten clones hold approximately 2.2% of the sample.

According to the germline V gene, CDR1 reads MDHEN and CDR2 reads SYDVKM. V is trimmed back by 11 bases and J by 1 base, and the junction contains 10 bases that no gene match accounts for. CDR3 length: 14 amino acids, cysteine to phenylalanine. CDR3 DNA is the only sequence kept; it has 42 bases, read in frame from the first base. The origin of this receptor is a human donor with active COVID-19. The donor label of this sample is uncertain. The sequence joins TRBV28 to TRBJ1-1; the junction holds 7 bases that match TRBD1. The sample comprised peripheral blood. Here the CDR3 is given as CAGQEGAGNTEAFF. The DNA reads as follows: TGTGCCGGTCAGGAGGGGGCGGGGAACACTGAAGCTTTCTTT.